The entry below gives a single T cell receptor beta chain sequence along with its context. The V gene end was trimmed by 5 bases and the J gene end by 2 bases; junction bases not matched to a gene: 7. There are 15 residues in the CDR3. Germline V CDR1 and CDR2: MNHEY, SVGAGI. The sample comes from a study of blood T cell repertoires in COVID-19. About the study: Samples representing acute and convalescent COVID-19 were sourced from the United States, Italy and Spain.

Per the study methods: The authors estimated nucleated cell counts from reference gene primer amplification. Clones were read by immunoSEQ multiplex PCR, and TCRdb kept only the in-frame ones, dropping some. V and J calls and clone size are as listed in that table; D and trimming were resolved from the DNA. This table holds fewer than 300,000 clones, approximately 91% found once. The chain recombines TRBV6-5 with TRBJ1-1, with TRBD1 identical over 8 bases. The clonotype comes from a man aged 18 to 29 with active or convalescent COVID-19. The sequenced material came from peripheral blood. The CDR3 sequence: CASSTSTGANTEAFF. CDR3 nucleotides: TGTGCCAGCAGTACCTCGACAGGGGCCAACACTGAAGCTTTCTTT.